The entry below describes one TCR beta chain. The source of the sample is a study of CD8 T cells in Susac syndrome. About 0.5 to 1 ug RNA was reverse transcribed with random hexamers. TCRdb reprocessed the immunoSEQ multiplex PCR reads with MiXCR, giving one entry per CDR3 protein. The sample yields approximately 150,000 distinct CDR3 sequences, 80% to 95% seen once. The CDR3 loop spans 11 amino acids. Germline CDR1 and CDR2: MNHEY and SVGAGI. The V gene lost 2 bases and the J gene lost 5 bases, with 4 bases spanning the gap. Sequenced input: CD4+ T cells from PBMCs. The TCR originated in a human donor with multiple sclerosis. The chain employs TRBV6-5 and TRBJ2-7; D gene uncertain. CDR3 amino acids: CASSYRDEQYF. The CDR3, as DNA: TGTGCCAGCAGTTACAGGGACGAGCAGTACTTC.